Below, 30 T cell receptor beta chains from the same sample are listed, as sequenced in a study of radiotherapy plus CTLA-4 blockade in lung cancer. Clones were sequenced by immunoSEQ multiplex PCR, and TCRdb holds only the in-frame ones, with some missing. In the table there are some 110,000 clones, more than 65% of which are singletons. This sample comprised peripheral blood, obtained from a patient treated with radiotherapy plus ipilimumab. Every receptor here comes from a human donor with non-small cell lung cancer that progressed on radiotherapy plus ipilimumab. Some clones in this sample may be carry-over from other donors' samples.

The CDR3 nucleotides are TGCGCCAGCAGCCAAGACGGCGGGACAGGAATACAGCCCCAGCATTTT. It codes for CASSQDGGTGIQPQHF. This chain links TRBV4-1 with TRBJ1-5, with 8 nucleotides matching TRBD1. CDR3 length: 16 amino acids. Losses at the gene ends were 0 bases for V and 7 bases for J; bases not matched to a gene: 8. The germline V gene has CDR1 MGHRA and CDR2 YSYEKL.

The chain uses TRBV9 and TRBJ2-3, with TRBD2 matching 9 bases. The germline CDR1 and CDR2 sequences are SGDLS and YYNGEE. The trim removed 2 bases at V and 0 bases at J, leaving 10 bases unmatched. The length of the CDR3 is 18 residues. CDR3: CASSVVGSGGPSTDTQYF. CDR3 DNA sequence: TGTGCCAGCAGCGTGGTGGGTAGCGGGGGCCCTAGCACAGATACGCAGTATTTT.

This clone was counted between two and nine times. J is TRBJ1-2 and V is TRBV5-4; a possible D gene is TRBD1 (5 bases). Trimming took off 4 bases at V and 6 bases at J, with 10 bases between the two ends. Per the germline V gene, CDR1 is SGHNT and CDR2 is YYREEE (reference sequence). This CDR3 has 12 residues. For the CDR3, the DNA is TGTGCCAGCAGCCTCGTGGGACATGGCTACACCTTC. Protein product: CASSLVGHGYTF.

The V and J genes are TRBV6-1 and TRBJ1-4; TRBD1 aligns across 7 bases. J was trimmed by 5 bases and V by 5 bases; bases with no gene match: 2. Germline-derived CDR1 and CDR2 are MNHNS and SASEGT. The CDR3 is made up of 13 amino acids. The CDR3 is CASSTGVNEKLFF. CDR3 nucleotides: TGTGCCAGCAGTACAGGGGTCAATGAAAAACTGTTTTTT.

The chain has TRBV2 and TRBJ2-7; the D is unclear. The CDR3 spans 12 residues. V lost 6 bases and J 2 bases, leaving 8 bases between the germline ends. Germline assignment: CDR1 SNHLY and CDR2 FYNNEI. The DNA for the CDR3 is TGTGCCAGCAGGGTTGAAACCTACGAGCAGTACTTC. This codes for CASRVETYEQYF.

V and J are TRBV7-2 and TRBJ1-1; D is uncertain. V was trimmed by 3 bases and J by 6 bases, leaving 14 bases between them. The V gene's germline CDR1 is SGHTA and CDR2 FQGNSA. The CDR3 loop spans 14 amino acids. The CDR3 reads CASSFNGKEAEAFF. In DNA form, the CDR3 reads TGTGCCAGCAGCTTTAACGGGAAGGAAGCTGAAGCTTTCTTT.

The chain combines TRBV5-6 with TRBJ2-5; 8 positions match TRBD1. V lost 7 bases to trimming and J lost 4 bases; unmatched junction nucleotides: 6. The CDR3 consists of 13 residues. CDR1 SGHDT and CDR2 YYEEEE come from the germline V gene. Here the CDR3 DNA reads TGTGCCAGCGAAGGACAGGGAGGAGAGACCCAGTACTTC. As protein: CASEGQGGETQYF. Complete variable domain (other parts from reference TRBV5-6 and TRBJ2-5): DAGVTQSPTHLIKTRGQQVTLRCSPKSGHDTVSWYQQALGQGPQFIFQYYEEEERQRGNFPDRFSGHQFPNYSSELNVNALLLGDSALYLCASEGQGGETQYFGPGTRLLVL.

This chain connects TRBV5-5 to TRBJ2-7; 9 nucleotides agree with TRBD1. This CDR3 is 14 amino acids long. Trimming took 4 bases from V and 2 from J; bases not matched to a gene: 4. Germline CDR1 is SGHKS and CDR2 is YYEKEE (reference sequence). The CDR3 reads CASSPGQGAYEQYF. The CDR3 DNA follows: TGTGCCAGCAGCCCGGGACAGGGTGCCTACGAGCAGTACTTC.

This clone was observed a single time. The chain carries TRBV19 and TRBJ1-2; TRBD1 is a possible D gene (5 bases). This CDR3 region has 16 residues. V was cut by 3 bases and J by 6 bases, with 20 bases left in between. Germline values: CDR1 LNHDA, CDR2 SQIVND (reference sequence). Here the CDR3 DNA reads TGTGCCAGTAGTATGTCCCGGGGCGGTAGCCGTAATGGCTACACCTTC. Its protein product is CASSMSRGGSRNGYTF.

This rearrangement joins TRBV7-3 to TRBJ2-3; possibly TRBD1 or TRBD2 for D (7 bases each). Germline assignment: CDR1 SGHTA and CDR2 FQGTGA. Trimming removed 5 bases from V and 0 bases from J, with 18 bases in between. This CDR3 has 17 amino acids. CDR3 nucleotides: TGTGCCAGCAGCCGACAGGGAGGGGGAGGTAGCACAGATACGCAGTATTTT. It codes for CASSRQGGGGSTDTQYF.

This CDR3 is CASSPRWAEAFF. The CDR3 DNA reads TGTGCCAGCAGCCCGAGGTGGGCTGAAGCTTTCTTT. The V and J genes are TRBV7-9 and TRBJ1-1, with D unclear. Germline assignment: CDR1 SEHNR and CDR2 FQNEAQ (reference sequence). Trimming took 5 bases from V and 6 from J, leaving 10 bases between them. The CDR3 has 12 residues.

This clone has only a few counts. The chain couples TRBV15 to TRBJ1-2; TRBD1 agrees at 8 bases. The CDR3 length is 15 residues. Germline assignment: CDR1 LNHNV and CDR2 YYDKDF (reference sequence). V shed 2 bases, J shed 3 bases, and the junction held 5 bases outside the gene matches. The CDR3 loop reads CATSRLTTGDYGYTF. The CDR3 bases are TGTGCCACCAGCAGACTCACGACAGGGGACTATGGCTACACCTTC.

The rearrangement joins TRBV7-2 to TRBJ2-5, with TRBD1 matching 7 bases. Germline-derived CDR1 and CDR2 are SGHTA and FQGNSA. V was pared by 2 bases and J by 5 bases, with 8 bases of the junction left unmatched. CDR3 length: 15 amino acids. CDR3 residues: CASSLSGGRGETQYF. The CDR3 DNA follows: TGTGCCAGCAGCTTATCAGGGGGTAGGGGGGAGACCCAGTACTTC.

The chain has TRBV11-2 and TRBJ1-5; no firm D call. CDR3 length: 13 amino acids. Trimming shortened V by 10 bases and J by 6 bases, and 16 bases separated the two germline ends. Per germline, CDR1 SGHAT and CDR2 FQNNGV. For the CDR3, the DNA is TGTGCCACTTCAGTCGGGGTTTTTCAGCCCCAGCATTTT. It is translated as CATSVGVFQPQHF.

This clone has a single count. CDR3 residues: CASSQTGASGNTIYF. CDR3 DNA: TGTGCCAGCAGCCAAACAGGGGCCTCTGGAAACACCATATATTTT. The rearrangement uses TRBV7-8 and TRBJ1-3, with 7 bases identical to TRBD1. The V segment lost 5 bases and the J segment 0 bases; nucleotides outside the gene matches: 4. The CDR3 is made up of 15 amino acids. Germline CDR1 reads SGHVS; CDR2 reads FQNEAQ.

The V and J genes are TRBV7-2 and TRBJ2-7; 7 positions agree with TRBD2. Germline V gene data show CDR1 as SGHTA and CDR2 as FQGNSA. V lost 1 base and J lost 5; bases outside the gene matches: 8. CDR3 length equals 15 residues. The CDR3 DNA is TGTGCCAGCAGCTTAGTGACTAGCATTTCCCACGAGCAGTACTTC. Translation: CASSLVTSISHEQYF.

This clone was seen once. This chain connects TRBV5-1 to TRBJ2-2, with D perhaps TRBD1 or TRBD2 (5 bases each). V was clipped by 0 bases and J by 6 bases, with 12 bases between them. The CDR3 has 15 amino acids. The germline V gene has CDR1 SGHRS and CDR2 YFSETQ. Here the CDR3 reads CASSLGREYAGELFF. DNA of the CDR3: TGCGCCAGCAGCTTGGGCAGGGAGTATGCCGGGGAGCTGTTTTTT.

This chain's CDR3 is CASSLAGNTDTQYF. The CDR3 bases are TGCGCCAGCAGCCTAGCGGGTAACACAGATACGCAGTATTTT. The V and J genes are TRBV5-1 and TRBJ2-3, with 8 positions matching TRBD2. Germline CDR1 reads SGHRS; CDR2 reads YFSETQ. Trimming took 4 bases from V and 2 from J; bases not matched to a gene: 3. The CDR3 totals 14 residues.

This chain joins TRBV19 and TRBJ2-3; no firm D call. Germline CDR1 LNHDA, CDR2 SQIVND (reference sequence). This CDR3 comprises 14 residues. Trimming removed 3 bases from V and 2 bases from J, with 9 bases in between. The CDR3 nucleotides are TGTGCCAGTAGTATGAGGCAGGTCACAGATACGCAGTATTTT. Translated: CASSMRQVTDTQYF.

The chain uses TRBV6-5 and TRBJ1-2; D uncertain. Trimming removed 1 base from V and 0 bases from J, with 9 bases in between. CDR1 and CDR2 (germline): MNHEY, SVGAGI. The CDR3 sequence is 15 residues long. The CDR3 DNA reads as TGTGCCAGCAGTTACTTCCTGGGGTCTAACTATGGCTACACCTTC. This gives the protein CASSYFLGSNYGYTF.

In DNA form, the CDR3 reads TGTGCCAGCGGGGAGGGTTCTCCCGAAGCTTTCTTT. This translates into CASGEGSPEAFF. This chain joins TRBV7-9 and TRBJ1-1; D gene uncertain. From germline, CDR1 is SEHNR and CDR2 FQNEAQ (reference sequence). Trimming stripped 8 bases from V and 8 bases from J, with 15 bases between. CDR3 size: 12 residues. Full variable domain (outside the CDR3, taken from reference TRBV7-9 and TRBJ1-1): DTGVSQNPRHKITKRGQNVTFRCDPISEHNRLYWYRQTLGQGPEFLTYFQNEAQLEKSRLLSDRFSAERPKGSFSTLEIQRTEQGDSAMYLCASGEGSPEAFFGQGTRLTVV.

The V and J genes are TRBV5-1 and TRBJ1-4; D possibly corresponds to TRBD1 (5 bases). Germline-derived CDR1 and CDR2 are SGHRS and YFSETQ. There are 14 residues in the CDR3. V gave up 0 bases and J gave up 7 bases, with 10 bases separating them. DNA of the CDR3: TGCGCCAGCAGCTTGGAGGGCCAGGGTGAAAAACTGTTTTTT. Translation: CASSLEGQGEKLFF.

This clone was observed a single time. This chain connects TRBV7-2 to TRBJ1-1; TRBD1 matches at 7 bases. Germline V gene lookup returns CDR1 SGHTA and CDR2 FQGNSA. Trimming cost V 4 bases and J 3 bases; bases outside gene matches: 11. This CDR3 is 16 amino acids long. The CDR3 region has the DNA TGTGCCAGCAGCTCCGGGACAGTCAGAATGGACACTGAAGCTTTCTTT. Encoded protein: CASSSGTVRMDTEAFF.

A remark on this clone: The junction shows a germline mismatch at one end, possibly a read error. The rearrangement joins TRBV5-6 to TRBJ2-7; TRBD1 matches 8 bases. Looked up from germline, CDR1 is SGHDT and CDR2 is YYEEEE. The CDR3 is made up of 15 amino acids. The CDR3: CASSLYGTGIYAQYF. The CDR3 DNA reads as TGTGCCAGCAGCTTGTACGGGACAGGTATCTACGCGCAGTACTTC.

This clone showed up just a few times. The CDR3 DNA is TGTGCCAGCAGTTACTCTGAAGGGGACAATGAGCAGTTCTTC. Translating gives CASSYSEGDNEQFF. The rearrangement links TRBV6-6 to TRBJ2-1; the D gene is possibly TRBD1 (5 bases). This CDR3 has 14 residues. Per germline, CDR1 MNHNY and CDR2 SVGAGI (reference sequence). V dropped 0 bases and J dropped 5 bases, with 8 bases sitting between them.

In DNA, the CDR3 is TGTGCCACCAGCAGAGTGTGGACGGGAACGAACTATGGCTACACCTTC. It is translated as CATSRVWTGTNYGYTF. The chain is built from TRBV15 and TRBJ1-2; no clear D. V was cut by 1 base and J by 2 bases, with 14 bases left in between. This CDR3 comprises 16 residues. Germline V gives CDR1 LNHNV, CDR2 YYDKDF (reference sequence).

This chain links TRBV2 with TRBJ2-2; tentatively, D is TRBD1 (5 bases). Deletions cut 3 bases from V and 0 bases from J, with 11 bases between. Germline V gene data show CDR1 as SNHLY and CDR2 as FYNNEI. This CDR3 contains 16 residues. The CDR3: CASSDPTESNTGELFF. In DNA form, the CDR3 reads TGTGCCAGCAGTGACCCGACAGAATCGAACACCGGGGAGCTGTTTTTT.

The genes are TRBV18 and TRBJ1-6; weak D call: TRBD1 (5 bases). CDR1 is KGHSH and CDR2 is LQKENI in the germline V gene. The CDR3 has 15 amino acids. V was clipped by 3 bases and J by 6 bases, with 12 bases between them. CDR3 sequence (DNA): TGTGCCAGCTCACCGTCGTCAGGGATTAATTCACCCCTCCACTTT. Its translation is CASSPSSGINSPLHF.

V and J are TRBV18 and TRBJ1-5; D might be TRBD1 (5 bases). The CDR3 is made up of 13 amino acids. V was pared by 3 bases and J by 2 bases, with 5 bases between. Germline lookup yields CDR1 KGHSH and CDR2 LQKENI. CDR3 sequence (DNA): TGTGCCAGCTCACCGGGGCGCAATCAGCCCCAGCATTTT. It is translated as CASSPGRNQPQHF.

The chain has TRBV5-1 and TRBJ1-5, with D hard to call. V lost 1 base to trimming and J lost 1 base, with 3 bases between them. From germline, CDR1 is SGHRS and CDR2 YFSETQ. This CDR3 comprises 13 residues. CDR3 bases: TGCGCCAGCAGCTTGTTGAGCAATCAGCCCCAGCATTTT. Protein: CASSLLSNQPQHF.